This T cell receptor (beta chain) was profiled in a study of molecular identifiers for immune sequencing clone quantification (dated by TCRdb to between 2017 and 2018). Notes on the research overall: In a replicate experiment, RNA from about 20,000 or 100,000 naive CD8 T cells was split into five aliquots, four of which were sequenced. The study was a methods study using CD8 T cells to benchmark molecular-identifier clustering-based TCR repertoire sequencing (MIDCIRS) and TCR RNA copy counting.

Libraries of naive CD8 T cells were generated from roughly 20,000 to 1,000,000 sorted cells, with 10%, 30% or 50% of the purified RNA used. On a BD FACSAria II, naive CD8 T cells were FACS-sorted as CD8+CD4-CCR7+CD45RA+ and collected into RLT Plus buffer. Approximately nine TCR copies' worth of Jurkat RNA were spiked into about 19,000-1,000,000 naive CD8 T cell samples to test detection sensitivity. CD8 T cells were enriched with RosetteSep CD8+ T Cell Enrichment Cocktail and Ficoll-Paque, followed by ACK red cell lysis. As regards this clonotype: The specificity of this receptor is unknown. Base qualities were left out, and no much larger clone turns up one base away.

V and J are trimmed by 4 bases and 0 bases, and the gene matches miss 4 bases of the junction. CDR3 length: 15 amino acids, cysteine to phenylalanine. Just CDR3 DNA is preserved here, 45 bases in frame from base 1. Based on the germline V gene, the CDR1 and CDR2 sequences are SGHRS and YFSETQ. On the study overall, not on this receptor specifically: Without barcode sub-clustering, chimeric consensus sequences inflated TCR diversity; chimeras reached as high as 47%. The naive libraries included spiked-in Jurkat TCR RNA (10 copies' worth), and this RNA is not part of the donor repertoire. Approximately 2.7 recovered TCR RNA copies per cell were obtained by modeling, versus around 10 by digital PCR, implying a capture efficiency of around 28%. Spiked-in Jurkat TCR RNA equivalent to a single cell was reported to be detectable even among 850,000 to 1,000,000 naive CD8 T cells. Highly expanded clone sizes could be underestimated because identical TCR molecules may share a barcode. In CMV-specific effector cells, clones with more than 20 RNA copies accounted for over 97% of molecules, whereas in naive cells such clones accounted for under 1%.

The library was generated by PCR. Sequencing instrument: Illumina HiSeq 4000. Bulk TCR libraries were generated as previously described, with the TCR primers listed in Table S5 used. Total RNA was purified with the Qiagen AllPrep DNA/RNA kit. Before analysis, reads from multiple sequencing runs of the same library were pooled. On the authors' methods: Reads were retained only if their TCR constant sequence matched exactly, and those retained reads were trimmed to 150 nt and grouped according to their 12-nt molecular barcodes. Reads inside each barcode group were sub-clustered using a 15% Levenshtein threshold, and a quality-weighted consensus sequence was constructed for each RNA molecule. Non-functional sequences were removed, as were lower-count sequences one edit away from another. On the basis of fitting two negative binomial distributions, barcode sub-clusters with fewer than 20% of the maximum read count were discarded. TCRdb trimmed the raw reads at Q25, called clones with MiXCR and kept productive beta chains. Each entry merges the rows of one CDR3 protein and shows their most common DNA and genes. These V and J calls rely on TCRdb rather than the paper's analysis. For this sample the table gives about half a million distinct CDR3 sequences, of which about a fifth were detected only once. Of the sample, about 0.8% falls within the top ten clones.

The sequencing input was naive CD8+ T cells from blood, with Jurkat cell RNA spiked in. What the cell subset or site label conveys for this sample: FACS-sorted CD8+CD4-CCR7+CD45RA+ naive T cells. The chain is encoded by TRBV5-1 joined to TRBJ1-5; 7 central bases correspond to TRBD1. The receptor was isolated from a human donor in good health. Some libraries in this study had Jurkat cell RNA spiked in. CDR3 sequence: CASSQQGYSNQPQHF. The nucleotide sequence reads TGCGCCAGCAGCCAACAGGGGTATAGCAATCAGCCCCAGCATTTT.